This passage covers 2 T cell receptor beta chains from one sample sequenced in a study of CD8+ T cells in alopecia areata. As for treatment: oral pan-JAK inhibitor, 5-10 mg twice daily. RNA, once extracted, was reverse transcribed into cDNA for use as the sequencing template. Produced via immunoSEQ multiplex PCR; TCRdb's table is partial and in-frame only. The data hold about 120,000 clones, with roughly 55% observed a single time. The starting material was CD8+ T cells sorted from blood, obtained at week 24, from a patient treated with tofacitinib. These receptor sequences come from a human donor with alopecia areata.

This clone has just a few counts. This chain links TRBV4-3 with TRBJ2-7; D gene ambiguous. The CDR3 runs to 13 residues. V lost 1 base, J lost 3 bases, and 7 bases lay in between. Germline-derived CDR1 and CDR2 are LGHNA and YSLEER. CDR3 region: CASSQGDFYEQYF. The CDR3 nucleotides read TGCGCCAGCAGCCAAGGCGACTTCTACGAGCAGTACTTC.

This clone turned up a few times. The chain is built from TRBV5-1 and TRBJ2-7; the D call may be TRBD1 or TRBD2 (5 bases each). Looked up from germline, CDR1 is SGHRS and CDR2 is YFSETQ. Trimming took 0 bases from V and 5 from J, leaving 12 bases between them. This CDR3 region has 14 residues. The CDR3 loop is CASSLDRFGNEQYF. The CDR3 DNA reads as TGCGCCAGCAGCTTGGACAGGTTCGGGAACGAGCAGTACTTC.